This TCR beta chain is from a study of T cells after yellow fever vaccination. This CDR3 is 14 amino acids long. Trimming took off 1 base at V and 5 bases at J, with 9 bases between the two ends. Germline V CDR1 and CDR2: SGHTA, FQGNSA. Remarks on this clonotype: What it recognizes is unknown.

A universal primer site and UMIs were added as TCR cDNA was made by 5'RACE template switching. One entry per CDR3 protein, called by TCRdb with MiXCR from the 5' RACE reads. Among about 400,000 distinct CDR3 sequences listed, under 7.5% were seen once. Overall study results and limits: Contamination by abundant bulk-population clonotypes could be present in FACS-sorted repertoires. Most clones from primary vaccination resurfaced after the booster (96% CD4, around 89% CD8). CD4 and CD8 compartments shared a small share of clonotypes.

This chain connects TRBV7-2 to TRBJ2-1; D is unclear. Sequenced material: PBMCs, taken 5 days after the yellow fever booster vaccination. The receptor comes from a man aged 25-45 years who received the YFV17D yellow fever vaccine. The CDR3 loop reads CASSLGTRNNEQFF. The CDR3 DNA sequence: TGTGCCAGCAGCTTAGGAACGAGGAACAATGAGCAGTTCTTC.